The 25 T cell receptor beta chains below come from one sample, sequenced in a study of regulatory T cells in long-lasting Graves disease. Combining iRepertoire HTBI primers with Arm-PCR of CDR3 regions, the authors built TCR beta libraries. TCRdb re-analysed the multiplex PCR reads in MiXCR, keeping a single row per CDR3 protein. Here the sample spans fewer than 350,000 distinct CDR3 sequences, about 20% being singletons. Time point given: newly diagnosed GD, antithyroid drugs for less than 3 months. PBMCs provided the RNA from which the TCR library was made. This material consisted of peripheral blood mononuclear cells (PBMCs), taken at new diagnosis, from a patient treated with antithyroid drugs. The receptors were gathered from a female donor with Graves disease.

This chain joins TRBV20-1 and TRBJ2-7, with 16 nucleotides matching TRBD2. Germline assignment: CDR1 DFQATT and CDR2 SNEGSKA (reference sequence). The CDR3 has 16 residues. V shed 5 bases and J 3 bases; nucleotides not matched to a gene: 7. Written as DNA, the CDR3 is TGCAGTGCTGGGGGGACTAGCGGGAGGGCCGGCTACGAGCAGTACTTC. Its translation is CSAGGTSGRAGYEQYF.

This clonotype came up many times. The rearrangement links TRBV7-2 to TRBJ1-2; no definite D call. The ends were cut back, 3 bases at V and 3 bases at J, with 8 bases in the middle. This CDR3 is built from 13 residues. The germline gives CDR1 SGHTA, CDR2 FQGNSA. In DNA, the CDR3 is TGTGCCAGCAGCTTGTCTCGGGACTATGGCTACACCTTC. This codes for CASSLSRDYGYTF. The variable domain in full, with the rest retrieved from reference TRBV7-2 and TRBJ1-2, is GAGVSQSPSNKVTEKGKDVELRCDPISGHTALYWYRQSLGQGLEFLIYFQGNSAPDKSGLPSDRFSAERTGGSVSTLTIQRTQQEDSAVYLCASSLSRDYGYTFGSGTRLTVV.

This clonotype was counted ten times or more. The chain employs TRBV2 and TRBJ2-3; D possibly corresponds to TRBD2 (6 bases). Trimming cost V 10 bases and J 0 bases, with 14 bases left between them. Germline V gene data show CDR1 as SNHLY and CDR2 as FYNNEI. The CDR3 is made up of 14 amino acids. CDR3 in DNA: TGTGCCACCCCGGGAGCCTCTAGCACAGATACGCAGTATTTT. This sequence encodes CATPGASSTDTQYF.

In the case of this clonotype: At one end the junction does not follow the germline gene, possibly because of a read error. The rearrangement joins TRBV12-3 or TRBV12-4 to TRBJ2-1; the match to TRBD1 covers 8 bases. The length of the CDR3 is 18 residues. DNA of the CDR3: TGTGCCAGCAGTCCTTGGGCAGGGGGCGACGGGGTCTACAATAAGCAGTTCTTC. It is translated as CASSPWAGGDGVYNKQFF.

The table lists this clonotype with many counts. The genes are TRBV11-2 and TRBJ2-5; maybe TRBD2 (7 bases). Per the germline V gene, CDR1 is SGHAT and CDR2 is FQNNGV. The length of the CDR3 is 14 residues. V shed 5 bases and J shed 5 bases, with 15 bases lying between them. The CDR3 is CASSPRGGVETQYF. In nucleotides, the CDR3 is TGTGCCAGCAGCCCTAGGGGGGGGGTGGAGACCCAGTACTTC.

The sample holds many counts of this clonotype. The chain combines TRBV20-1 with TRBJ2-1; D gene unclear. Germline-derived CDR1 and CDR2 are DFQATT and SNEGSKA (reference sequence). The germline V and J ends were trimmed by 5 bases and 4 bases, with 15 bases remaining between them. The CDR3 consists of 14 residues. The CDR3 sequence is CSAPRWLGYNEQFF. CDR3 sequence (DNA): TGCAGTGCTCCTAGATGGCTAGGGTACAATGAGCAGTTCTTC.

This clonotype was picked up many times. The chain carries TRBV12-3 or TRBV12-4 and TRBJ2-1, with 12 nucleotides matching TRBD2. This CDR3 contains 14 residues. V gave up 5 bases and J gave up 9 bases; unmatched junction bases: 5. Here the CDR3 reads CASSRLAGVGEQFF. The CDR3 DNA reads TGTGCCAGCAGTAGACTAGCGGGAGTTGGTGAGCAGTTCTTC.

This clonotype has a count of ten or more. DNA for the CDR3: TGTGCCTGGAGTGGGGCGGAGGGGACTTTCTTT. Its protein product is CAWSGAEGTFF. J is TRBJ1-1 and V is TRBV30; D is perhaps TRBD1 (5 bases). Germline CDR1 reads GTSNPN; CDR2 reads SVGIG (reference sequence). Trimming stripped 1 base from V and 12 bases from J, with 12 bases between. The CDR3 extends over 11 amino acids.

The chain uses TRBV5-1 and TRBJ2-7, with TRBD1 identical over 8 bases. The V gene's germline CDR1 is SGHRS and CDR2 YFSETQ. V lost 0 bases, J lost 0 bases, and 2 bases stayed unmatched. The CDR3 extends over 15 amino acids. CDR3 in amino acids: CASSLDTGGSYEQYF. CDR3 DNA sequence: TGCGCCAGCAGCTTGGACACAGGGGGCTCCTACGAGCAGTACTTC. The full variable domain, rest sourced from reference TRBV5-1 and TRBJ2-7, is KAGVTQTPRYLIKTRGQQVTLSCSPISGHRSVSWYQQTPGQGLQFLFEYFSETQRNKGNFPGRFSGRQFSNSRSEMNVSTLELGDSALYLCASSLDTGGSYEQYFGPGTRLTVT.

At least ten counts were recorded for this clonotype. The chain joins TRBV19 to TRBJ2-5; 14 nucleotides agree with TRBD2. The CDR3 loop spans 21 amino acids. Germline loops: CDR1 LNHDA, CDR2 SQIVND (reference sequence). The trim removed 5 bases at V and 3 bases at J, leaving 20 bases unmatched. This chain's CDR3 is CASSPGQGAWGLAGVEETQYF. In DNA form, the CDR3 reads TGTGCCAGTAGTCCCGGACAGGGGGCGTGGGGACTAGCGGGGGTGGAAGAGACCCAGTACTTC.

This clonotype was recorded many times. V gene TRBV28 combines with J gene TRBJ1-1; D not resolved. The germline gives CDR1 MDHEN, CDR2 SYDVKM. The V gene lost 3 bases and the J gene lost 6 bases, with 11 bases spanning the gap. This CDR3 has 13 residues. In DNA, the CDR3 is TGTGCCAGCAGTTTGTCAACCTCCTCTGAAGCTTTCTTT. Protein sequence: CASSLSTSSEAFF.

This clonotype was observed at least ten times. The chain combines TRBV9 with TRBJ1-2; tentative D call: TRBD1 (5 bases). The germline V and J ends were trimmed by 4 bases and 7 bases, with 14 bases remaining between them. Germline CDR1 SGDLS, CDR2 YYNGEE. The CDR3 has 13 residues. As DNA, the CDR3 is TGTGCCAGCAGCACGGGGGGGGTCACTGGCTACACCTTC. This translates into CASSTGGVTGYTF. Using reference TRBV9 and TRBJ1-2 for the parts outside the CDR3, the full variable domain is DSGVTQTPKHLITATGQRVTLRCSPRSGDLSVYWYQQSLDQGLQFLIQYYNGEERAKGNILERFSAQQFPDLHSELNLSSLELGDSALYFCASSTGGVTGYTFGSGTRLTVV.

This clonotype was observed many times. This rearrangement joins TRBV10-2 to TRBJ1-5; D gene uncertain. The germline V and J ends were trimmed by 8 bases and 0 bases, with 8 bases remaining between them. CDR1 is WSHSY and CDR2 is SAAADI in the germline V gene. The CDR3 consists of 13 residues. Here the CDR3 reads CASGVVSNQPQHF. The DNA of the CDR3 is TGCGCCAGCGGAGTCGTTAGCAATCAGCCCCAGCATTTT.

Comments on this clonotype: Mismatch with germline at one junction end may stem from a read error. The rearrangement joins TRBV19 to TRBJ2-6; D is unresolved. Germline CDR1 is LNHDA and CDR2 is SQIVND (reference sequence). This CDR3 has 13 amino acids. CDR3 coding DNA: TGTGCCGGTAGTATTAGTGGGGCCAACGTCCTGACTTTC. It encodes CAGSISGANVLTF. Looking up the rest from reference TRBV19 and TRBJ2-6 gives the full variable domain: DGGITQSPKYLFRKEGQNVTLSCEQNLNHDAMYWYRQDPGQGLRLIYYSQIVNDFQKGDIAEGYSVSREKKESFPLTVTSAQKNPTAFYLCAGSISGANVLTFGAGSRLTVL.

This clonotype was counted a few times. The DNA for the CDR3 is TGTGCCAGCAGCCCCTTTTCGGAGACCCAGTACTTC. Translating gives CASSPFSETQYF. V gene TRBV12-3 or TRBV12-4 combines with J gene TRBJ2-5; D gene ambiguous. Trimming stripped 6 bases from V and 5 bases from J, with 10 bases between. The CDR3 is made up of 12 amino acids.

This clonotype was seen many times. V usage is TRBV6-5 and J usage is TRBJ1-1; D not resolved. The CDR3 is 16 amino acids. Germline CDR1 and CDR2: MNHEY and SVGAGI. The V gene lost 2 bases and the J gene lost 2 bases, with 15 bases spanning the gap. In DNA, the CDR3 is TGTGCCAGCAGTTACGGACGGGAGAGGGCCAACACTGAAGCTTTCTTT. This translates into CASSYGRERANTEAFF.

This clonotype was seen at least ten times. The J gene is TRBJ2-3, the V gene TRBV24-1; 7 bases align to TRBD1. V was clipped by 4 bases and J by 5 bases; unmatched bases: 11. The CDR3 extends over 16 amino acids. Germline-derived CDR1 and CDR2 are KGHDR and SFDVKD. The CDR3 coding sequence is TGTGCCACCAGTGACCCGACAGGGATGTTTGGAGATACGCAGTATTTT. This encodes CATSDPTGMFGDTQYF.

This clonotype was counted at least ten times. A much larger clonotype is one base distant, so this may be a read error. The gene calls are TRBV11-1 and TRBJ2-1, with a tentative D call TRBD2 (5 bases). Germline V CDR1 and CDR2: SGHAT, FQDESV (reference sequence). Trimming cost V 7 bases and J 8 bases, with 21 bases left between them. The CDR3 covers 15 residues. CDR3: CASTSPEREWYEQFF. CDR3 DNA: TGTGCCAGCACCTCCCCGGAGAGGGAATGGTATGAGCAGTTCTTC.

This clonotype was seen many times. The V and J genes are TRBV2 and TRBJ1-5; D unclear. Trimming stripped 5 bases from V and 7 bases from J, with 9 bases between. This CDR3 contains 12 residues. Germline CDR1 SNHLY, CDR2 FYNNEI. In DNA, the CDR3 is TGTGCCAGCAGTAGGGTAGGACAGCCCCAGCATTTT. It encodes CASSRVGQPQHF.

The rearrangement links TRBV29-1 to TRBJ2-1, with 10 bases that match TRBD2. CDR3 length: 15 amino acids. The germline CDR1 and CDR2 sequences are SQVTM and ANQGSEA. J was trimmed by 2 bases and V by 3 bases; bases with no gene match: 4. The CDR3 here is CSVEPGLAAYNEQFF. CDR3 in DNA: TGCAGCGTTGAGCCAGGACTAGCGGCCTACAATGAGCAGTTCTTC.

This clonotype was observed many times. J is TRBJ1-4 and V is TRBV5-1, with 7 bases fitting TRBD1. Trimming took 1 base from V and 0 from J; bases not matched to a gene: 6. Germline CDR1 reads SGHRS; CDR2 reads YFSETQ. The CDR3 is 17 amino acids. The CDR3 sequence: CASSLRTGYATNEKLFF. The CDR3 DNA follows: TGCGCCAGCAGCTTGAGGACAGGATATGCAACTAATGAAAAACTGTTTTTT.

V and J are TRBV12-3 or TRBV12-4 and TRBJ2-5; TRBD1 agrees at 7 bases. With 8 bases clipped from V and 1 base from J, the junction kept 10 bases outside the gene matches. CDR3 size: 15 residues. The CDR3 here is CASSRLGQLQETQYF. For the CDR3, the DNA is TGTGCCAGCTCAAGACTGGGACAGCTCCAAGAGACCCAGTACTTC.

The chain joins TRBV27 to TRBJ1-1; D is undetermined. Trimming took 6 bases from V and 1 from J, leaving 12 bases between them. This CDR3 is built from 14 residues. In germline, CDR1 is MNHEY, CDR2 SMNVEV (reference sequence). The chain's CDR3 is CASSRNWGNTEAFF. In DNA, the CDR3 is TGTGCCAGCAGCCGCAACTGGGGGAACACTGAAGCTTTCTTT.

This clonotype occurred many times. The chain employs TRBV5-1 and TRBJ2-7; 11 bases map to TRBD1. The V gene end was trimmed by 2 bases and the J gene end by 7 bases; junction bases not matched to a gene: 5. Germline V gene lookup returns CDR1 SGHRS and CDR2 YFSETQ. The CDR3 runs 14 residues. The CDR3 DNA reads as TGCGCCAGCAGCTTTGGGACAGGGGGTGAAGAGCAGTACTTC. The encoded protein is CASSFGTGGEEQYF.

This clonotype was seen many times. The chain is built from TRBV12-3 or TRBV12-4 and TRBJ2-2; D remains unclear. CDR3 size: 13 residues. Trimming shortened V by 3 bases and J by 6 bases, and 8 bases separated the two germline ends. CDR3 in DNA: TGTGCCAGCAGTTTTTCGGGTCCCGGGGAGCTGTTTTTT. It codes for CASSFSGPGELFF.